The 4 T cell receptor beta chains below were found in one sample sequenced in a study of blood T cell repertoires in COVID-19. Profiling relied on immunoSEQ multiplex PCR, and the TCRdb table lists in-frame clones only, not all of them. The sample records approximately 150,000 clones, approximately 88% being singletons. The sequencing sample was made of peripheral blood. Receptor source: a woman in her forties or fifties with acute or convalescent COVID-19.

The CDR3 coding sequence is TGTGCCAGCAGCTCAAACCCATTCCAAGGGGTGACGATAAACACTGAAGCTTTCTTT. Translating it yields CASSSNPFQGVTINTEAFF. This chain joins TRBV5-4 and TRBJ1-1, with D maybe TRBD1 (5 bases). The V gene lost 3 bases and the J gene lost 2 bases, with 26 bases spanning the gap. Germline CDR1 reads SGHNT; CDR2 reads YYREEE (reference sequence). This CDR3 spans 19 amino acids.

This clone was counted once. The chain combines TRBV28 with TRBJ2-7; 9 nucleotides agree with TRBD1. This CDR3 comprises 14 residues. In germline, CDR1 is MDHEN, CDR2 SYDVKM. V gave up 3 bases and J gave up 6 bases; unmatched junction bases: 6. CDR3 sequence reads: CASSLGQGGGEQYF. The CDR3 DNA reads TGTGCCAGCAGTTTGGGACAGGGTGGAGGCGAGCAGTACTTC.

J is TRBJ2-3 and V is TRBV11-2, with TRBD2 as a possible D gene (5 bases). The CDR3 is made up of 15 amino acids. In germline, CDR1 is SGHAT, CDR2 FQNNGV. The V end lost 0 bases, the J end lost 2 bases, and 9 bases lay between the germline ends. Here the CDR3 reads CASSLDRGSTDTQYF. In DNA form, the CDR3 reads TGTGCCAGCAGCTTAGATCGAGGGTCCACAGATACGCAGTATTTT.

V usage is TRBV3-1 (or the pseudogene TRBV3-2) and J usage is TRBJ1-5; no firm D call. This CDR3 has 18 residues. Germline CDR1 and CDR2: LGHDT and YNNKEL (reference sequence). V was clipped by 0 bases and J by 0 bases, with 15 bases between them. This CDR3 is CASSQDRQSGFSNQPQHF. CDR3 coding DNA: TGTGCCAGCAGCCAAGATCGGCAATCAGGTTTTAGCAATCAGCCCCAGCATTTT.